Listed below are T cell receptor beta chains from one sample, sequenced in a study of human T cells and chemical hapten exposure. TCRdb reprocessed the RACE reads via MiXCR and lists one record per CDR3 protein. Altogether around 300,000 distinct CDR3 sequences are present, around 7% being singletons, with the ten largest covering about 8%. The starting material was whole blood, obtained in connection with sensitization to the hapten diphenylcyclopropenone (DPC). These receptors were obtained from a woman between 18 and 30 years old with alopecia areata. Some clones in this sample may be carry-over from other donors' samples. CDR3s include the opening cysteine and the closing phenylalanine or tryptophan. D genes are given only for firm matches. The size field is filled for only some rows; it gives once, few, many or a size class.

j_call: TRBJ1-2
clone_size: .
v_call: TRBV15
d_call: TRBD1
cdr3_aa: CATSRGTGIAGYTF
cdr3_nt: TGTGCCACCAGCAGGGGGACAGGGATCGCTGGCTACACCTTC

j_call: TRBJ1-1
clone_size: many
v_call: TRBV7-2
d_call: TRBD1
cdr3_aa: CASSLGSPGTGKIEAFF
cdr3_nt: TGTGCCAGCAGCTTAGGGAGTCCCGGGACAGGGAAAATTGAAGCTTTCTTT

j_call: TRBJ2-1
clone_size: many
v_call: TRBV5-6
d_call: .
cdr3_aa: CASSSRLVSYNEQFF
cdr3_nt: TGTGCCAGCAGCTCCCGACTAGTCTCCTACAATGAGCAGTTCTTC

j_call: TRBJ2-7
clone_size: few
v_call: TRBV9
d_call: .
cdr3_aa: CASSARDTRYEQYF
cdr3_nt: TGTGCCAGCAGCGCCCGGGACACCAGATACGAGCAGTACTTC

j_call: TRBJ1-4
clone_size: few
v_call: TRBV7-9
d_call: .
cdr3_aa: CASSLRSGEGEKLFF
cdr3_nt: TGTGCCAGCAGCCTACGTTCGGGGGAAGGCGAAAAACTGTTTTTT

j_call: TRBJ1-2
clone_size: many
v_call: TRBV27
d_call: TRBD1
cdr3_aa: CASSLGLGQGPNYGYTF
cdr3_nt: TGTGCCAGCAGTTTAGGTTTAGGACAGGGGCCCAACTATGGCTACACCTTC

j_call: TRBJ1-1
clone_size: .
v_call: TRBV3-1
d_call: .
cdr3_aa: CASSQGAGTADTEAFF
cdr3_nt: TGTGCCAGCAGCCAAGGGGCTGGGACGGCGGACACTGAAGCTTTCTTT

j_call: TRBJ1-5
clone_size: .
v_call: TRBV20-1
d_call: .
cdr3_aa: CSARATDGSAGNQPQHF
cdr3_nt: TGCAGTGCTAGAGCGACAGATGGTAGCGCTGGCAATCAGCCCCAGCATTTT

j_call: TRBJ2-5
clone_size: few
v_call: TRBV6-2/TRBV6-3
d_call: .
cdr3_aa: CASRDSGWGETQYF
cdr3_nt: TGTGCCAGCAGGGATTCAGGGTGGGGAGAGACCCAGTACTTC

j_call: TRBJ1-4
clone_size: .
v_call: TRBV12-3/TRBV12-4
d_call: TRBD1
cdr3_aa: CASSKMDRGNEKLFF
cdr3_nt: TGTGCCAGCAGTAAGATGGACAGGGGAAATGAAAAACTGTTTTTT

j_call: TRBJ2-5
clone_size: .
v_call: TRBV7-9
d_call: TRBD1
cdr3_aa: CASSLSGTEETQYF
cdr3_nt: TGTGCCAGCAGCTTATCGGGGACAGAAGAGACCCAGTACTTC

j_call: TRBJ2-7
clone_size: .
v_call: TRBV7-9
d_call: TRBD2
cdr3_aa: CASSLIKLAVSYEQYF
cdr3_nt: TGTGCCAGCAGCTTAATTAAACTAGCGGTTTCCTACGAGCAGTACTTC

j_call: TRBJ1-2
clone_size: .
v_call: TRBV4-3
d_call: .
cdr3_aa: CASSQDIGQPNYGYTF
cdr3_nt: TGCGCCAGCAGCCAAGACATCGGACAGCCTAACTATGGCTACACCTTC

j_call: TRBJ2-3
clone_size: few
v_call: TRBV12-3/TRBV12-4
d_call: .
cdr3_aa: CASSPLPKGGLRSTDTQYF
cdr3_nt: TGTGCCAGCAGTCCCCTCCCAAAGGGGGGCCTTCGGAGCACAGATACGCAGTATTTT

j_call: TRBJ1-1
clone_size: many
v_call: TRBV6-6
d_call: .
cdr3_aa: CASSPPPYGADTEAFF
cdr3_nt: TGTGCCAGCAGTCCGCCGCCGTATGGGGCAGACACTGAAGCTTTCTTT

j_call: TRBJ2-7
clone_size: .
v_call: TRBV4-3
d_call: TRBD1
cdr3_aa: CASSLRTGAAYEQYF
cdr3_nt: TGCGCCAGCAGCCTCCGGACAGGAGCGGCCTACGAGCAGTACTTC

j_call: TRBJ1-6
clone_size: few
v_call: TRBV12-3/TRBV12-4
d_call: TRBD1
cdr3_aa: CASSPSGTGFSNSPLHF
cdr3_nt: TGTGCCAGCAGCCCTTCCGGGACAGGGTTTTCGAATTCACCCCTCCACTTT

j_call: TRBJ2-5
clone_size: few
v_call: TRBV7-3
d_call: TRBD2
cdr3_aa: CASSLTGASGTGQETQYF
cdr3_nt: TGTGCCAGCAGCCTTACCGGGGCTAGCGGGACGGGGCAAGAGACCCAGTACTTC

j_call: TRBJ2-2
clone_size: many
v_call: TRBV12-3/TRBV12-4
d_call: .
cdr3_aa: CASSGSHTPGELFF
cdr3_nt: TGTGCCAGCAGTGGAAGTCATACTCCCGGGGAGCTGTTTTTT

j_call: TRBJ1-2
clone_size: many
v_call: TRBV2
d_call: .
cdr3_aa: CASQTGTNYGYTF
cdr3_nt: TGTGCCAGCCAGACGGGGACTAACTATGGCTACACCTTC

j_call: TRBJ2-3
clone_size: few
v_call: TRBV7-2
d_call: .
cdr3_aa: CASSAEVSDTQYF
cdr3_nt: TGTGCCAGCAGCGCGGAAGTGTCGGATACGCAGTATTTT

j_call: TRBJ1-5
clone_size: few
v_call: TRBV10-3
d_call: .
cdr3_aa: CAINGDFNQPQHF
cdr3_nt: TGTGCCATCAACGGGGACTTCAATCAGCCCCAGCATTTT

j_call: TRBJ2-3
clone_size: many
v_call: TRBV7-8
d_call: .
cdr3_aa: CASSPGAARTDTQYF
cdr3_nt: TGTGCCAGCAGCCCGGGAGCGGCCCGCACAGATACGCAGTATTTT

j_call: TRBJ2-3
clone_size: few
v_call: TRBV29-1
d_call: .
cdr3_aa: CSVARATDTQYF
cdr3_nt: TGCAGCGTTGCCAGGGCAACAGATACGCAGTATTTT

j_call: TRBJ2-1
clone_size: many
v_call: TRBV4-2
d_call: .
cdr3_aa: CASSQDFSGAYNEQFF
cdr3_nt: TGTGCCAGCAGCCAAGACTTTTCAGGGGCCTACAATGAGCAGTTCTTC

j_call: TRBJ1-1
clone_size: .
v_call: TRBV3-1
d_call: .
cdr3_aa: CASSPTYSSLNTEAFF
cdr3_nt: TGTGCCAGCAGCCCCACCTACAGCTCCCTGAACACTGAAGCTTTCTTT

j_call: TRBJ2-7
clone_size: .
v_call: TRBV4-3
d_call: .
cdr3_aa: CASSQGALTTYEQYF
cdr3_nt: TGCGCCAGCAGCCAAGGGGCACTCACCACCTACGAGCAGTACTTC

j_call: TRBJ2-3
clone_size: few
v_call: TRBV5-1
d_call: TRBD2
cdr3_aa: CASSILSGGVTDTQYF
cdr3_nt: TGCGCCAGCAGCATCTTAAGCGGGGGGGTCACAGATACGCAGTATTTT

j_call: TRBJ2-1
clone_size: .
v_call: TRBV12-3/TRBV12-4
d_call: TRBD1
cdr3_aa: CASKWADRGLNEQFF
cdr3_nt: TGTGCCAGCAAGTGGGCGGACAGGGGGCTGAATGAGCAGTTCTTC

j_call: TRBJ1-1
clone_size: few
v_call: TRBV5-1
d_call: .
cdr3_aa: CASSLGADPVATEAFF
cdr3_nt: TGCGCCAGCAGCTTGGGGGCAGATCCGGTCGCCACTGAAGCTTTCTTT

j_call: TRBJ2-2
clone_size: many
v_call: TRBV12-3/TRBV12-4
d_call: .
cdr3_aa: CASSPVGGELFF
cdr3_nt: TGTGCCAGCAGCCCCGTCGGCGGGGAGCTGTTTTTT

j_call: TRBJ1-5
clone_size: few
v_call: TRBV12-3/TRBV12-4
d_call: TRBD1
cdr3_aa: CASSFRDREHQPQHF
cdr3_nt: TGTGCCAGCAGTTTTAGAGACAGGGAGCATCAGCCCCAGCATTTT

j_call: TRBJ2-2
clone_size: few
v_call: TRBV6-2/TRBV6-3
d_call: TRBD1
cdr3_aa: CASRIDRAPYSGELFF
cdr3_nt: TGTGCCAGCAGGATCGACAGGGCCCCGTATTCCGGGGAGCTGTTTTTT

j_call: TRBJ2-6
clone_size: .
v_call: TRBV4-3
d_call: .
cdr3_aa: CASSQGARGSGANVLTF
cdr3_nt: TGCGCCAGCAGCCAAGGGGCGAGGGGTTCGGGGGCCAACGTCCTGACTTTC

j_call: TRBJ2-7
clone_size: few
v_call: TRBV6-5
d_call: TRBD2
cdr3_aa: CASSYSISGGAPYEQYF
cdr3_nt: TGTGCCAGCAGTTACTCGATTAGCGGGGGTGCGCCCTACGAGCAGTACTTC

j_call: TRBJ2-2
clone_size: .
v_call: TRBV3-1
d_call: TRBD1
cdr3_aa: CASSPLDRAATGELFF
cdr3_nt: TGTGCCAGCAGCCCCCTGGACAGGGCGGCCACCGGGGAGCTGTTTTTT

j_call: TRBJ1-2
clone_size: few
v_call: TRBV6-2/TRBV6-3
d_call: .
cdr3_aa: CASSYSFEGGGYTF
cdr3_nt: TGTGCCAGCAGTTACTCGTTCGAGGGAGGAGGCTACACCTTC

j_call: TRBJ2-1
clone_size: few
v_call: TRBV6-2/TRBV6-3
d_call: TRBD1
cdr3_aa: CASSYSDRGTSDEQFF
cdr3_nt: TGTGCCAGCAGTTACTCGGACAGGGGAACGTCCGATGAGCAGTTCTTC

j_call: TRBJ2-7
clone_size: many
v_call: TRBV6-2/TRBV6-3
d_call: .
cdr3_aa: CASSYTRLGQYF
cdr3_nt: TGTGCCAGCAGTTACACCAGACTGGGGCAGTACTTC

j_call: TRBJ2-1
clone_size: many
v_call: TRBV2
d_call: TRBD1
cdr3_aa: CASSEWGQGYNEQFF
cdr3_nt: TGTGCCAGCAGTGAGTGGGGACAGGGGTACAATGAGCAGTTCTTC

j_call: TRBJ1-6
clone_size: many
v_call: TRBV11-2
d_call: TRBD1
cdr3_aa: CASSSRDRPDSPLHF
cdr3_nt: TGTGCCAGCAGCTCACGGGACAGGCCCGATTCACCCCTCCACTTT

j_call: TRBJ1-1
clone_size: .
v_call: TRBV4-2
d_call: TRBD1
cdr3_aa: CASSQGGTGFTEAFF
cdr3_nt: TGTGCCAGCAGCCAAGGCGGGACAGGGTTCACTGAAGCTTTCTTT

j_call: TRBJ2-3
clone_size: .
v_call: TRBV5-4
d_call: .
cdr3_aa: CASSSRSGPPAGDTQYF
cdr3_nt: TGTGCCAGCAGCTCCCGGTCCGGCCCCCCGGCCGGGGATACGCAGTATTTT

j_call: TRBJ1-5
clone_size: few
v_call: TRBV18
d_call: TRBD1
cdr3_aa: CASSRGQGGLSNQPQHF
cdr3_nt: TGTGCCAGCTCCCGCGGACAGGGCGGACTCAGCAATCAGCCCCAGCATTTT

j_call: TRBJ1-2
clone_size: .
v_call: TRBV12-3/TRBV12-4
d_call: .
cdr3_aa: CASRRQGEDGYTF
cdr3_nt: TGTGCCAGCAGAAGGCAGGGCGAGGATGGCTACACCTTC

j_call: TRBJ1-6
clone_size: many
v_call: TRBV18
d_call: .
cdr3_aa: CASSPPTGGSYNSPLHF
cdr3_nt: TGTGCCAGCTCACCACCGACGGGGGGCTCCTATAATTCACCCCTCCACTTT

j_call: TRBJ2-5
clone_size: many
v_call: TRBV12-3/TRBV12-4
d_call: TRBD2
cdr3_aa: CASKGAGEETQYF
cdr3_nt: TGTGCCAGCAAAGGAGCGGGGGAAGAGACCCAGTACTTC

j_call: TRBJ2-1
clone_size: many
v_call: TRBV6-2/TRBV6-3
d_call: .
cdr3_aa: CASSYEGQFNEQFF
cdr3_nt: TGTGCCAGCAGTTACGAAGGACAATTCAATGAGCAGTTCTTC

j_call: TRBJ1-1
clone_size: many
v_call: TRBV27
d_call: .
cdr3_aa: CASSSGQLAGDFF
cdr3_nt: TGTGCCAGCAGTTCCGGACAGCTAGCAGGGGACTTCTTT

j_call: TRBJ2-7
clone_size: many
v_call: TRBV12-3/TRBV12-4
d_call: .
cdr3_aa: CASSTRGSEQYF
cdr3_nt: TGTGCCAGCAGTACCCGGGGGAGCGAGCAGTACTTC